The 2 T cell receptor beta chains below were found in one sample sequenced in a study of T cell responses to AZD1222 COVID-19 vaccine. Clones were sequenced by immunoSEQ multiplex PCR, and TCRdb holds only the in-frame ones, with some missing. The data show about 110,000 clones, 92% seen once. The starting material was peripheral blood, obtained on day 0 of AZD1222 vaccination. The receptors derive from an adult in good health.

This sequence joins TRBV7-7 and TRBJ1-5; D unresolved. The length of the CDR3 is 16 residues. The germline CDR1 and CDR2 sequences are SSHAT and FNYEAQ (reference sequence). V lost 5 bases and J lost 4, with 18 bases in between. The CDR3 spells CASSPLGGFGNQPQHF. The CDR3 region has the DNA TGTGCCAGCAGCCCACTTGGAGGATTTGGGAATCAGCCCCAGCATTTT.

V is TRBV7-9 and J is TRBJ2-7; D remains unclear. CDR1 SEHNR and CDR2 FQNEAQ come from the germline V gene (reference sequence). The V and J ends lost 4 bases and 3 bases respectively, with 13 bases between them. CDR3 length equals 14 residues. Written as DNA, the CDR3 is TGTGCCAGCAGCTCCCCTCCCCCTATCTACGAGCAGTACTTC. Translating it yields CASSSPPPIYEQYF.